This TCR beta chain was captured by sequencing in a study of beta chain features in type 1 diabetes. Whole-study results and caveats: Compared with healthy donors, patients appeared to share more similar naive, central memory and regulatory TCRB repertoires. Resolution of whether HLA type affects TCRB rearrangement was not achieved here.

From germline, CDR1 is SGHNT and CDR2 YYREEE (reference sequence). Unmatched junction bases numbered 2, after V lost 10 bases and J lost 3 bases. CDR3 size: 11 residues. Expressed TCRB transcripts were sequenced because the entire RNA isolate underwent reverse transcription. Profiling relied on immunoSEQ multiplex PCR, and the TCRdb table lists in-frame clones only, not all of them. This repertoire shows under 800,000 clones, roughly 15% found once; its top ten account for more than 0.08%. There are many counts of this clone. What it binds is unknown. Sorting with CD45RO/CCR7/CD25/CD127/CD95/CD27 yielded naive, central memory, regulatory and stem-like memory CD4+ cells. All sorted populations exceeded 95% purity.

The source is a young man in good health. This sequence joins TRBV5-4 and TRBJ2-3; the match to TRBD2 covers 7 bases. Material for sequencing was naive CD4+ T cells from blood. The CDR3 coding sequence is TGTGCCTGCGGGGGAACAGATACGCAGTATTTT. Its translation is CACGGTDTQYF. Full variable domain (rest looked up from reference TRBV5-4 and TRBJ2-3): ETGVTQSPTHLIKTRGQQVTLRCSSQSGHNTVSWYQQALGQGPQFIFQYYREEENGRGNFPPRFSGLQFPNYSSELNVNALELDDSALYLCACGGTDTQYFGPGTRLTVL.